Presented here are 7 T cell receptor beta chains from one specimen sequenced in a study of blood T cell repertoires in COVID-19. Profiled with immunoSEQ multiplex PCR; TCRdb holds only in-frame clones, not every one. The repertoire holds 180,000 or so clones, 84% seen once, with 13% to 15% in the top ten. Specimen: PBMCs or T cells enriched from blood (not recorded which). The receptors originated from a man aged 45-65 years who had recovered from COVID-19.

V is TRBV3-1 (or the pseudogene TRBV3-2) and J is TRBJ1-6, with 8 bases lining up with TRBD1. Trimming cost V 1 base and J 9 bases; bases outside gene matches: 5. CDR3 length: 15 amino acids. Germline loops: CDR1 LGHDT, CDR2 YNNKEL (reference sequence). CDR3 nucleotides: TGTGCCAGCAGCCAAGGACAGGGGAAGGGTTCACCCCTCCACTTT. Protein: CASSQGQGKGSPLHF.

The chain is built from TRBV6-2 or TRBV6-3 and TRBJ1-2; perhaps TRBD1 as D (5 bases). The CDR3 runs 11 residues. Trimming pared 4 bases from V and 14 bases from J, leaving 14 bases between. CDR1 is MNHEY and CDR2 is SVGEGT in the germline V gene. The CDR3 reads CASSLQESRTF. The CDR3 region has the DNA TGTGCCAGCAGTTTACAGGAAAGTCGGACCTTC.

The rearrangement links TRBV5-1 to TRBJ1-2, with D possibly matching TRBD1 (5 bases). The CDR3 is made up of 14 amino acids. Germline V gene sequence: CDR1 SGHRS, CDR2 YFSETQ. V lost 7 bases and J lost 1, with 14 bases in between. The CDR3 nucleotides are TGCGCCAGCCGGACGGGGGGATTTAACTATGGCTACACCTTC. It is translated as CASRTGGFNYGYTF. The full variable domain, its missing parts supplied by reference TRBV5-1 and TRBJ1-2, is KAGVTQTPRYLIKTRGQQVTLSCSPISGHRSVSWYQQTPGQGLQFLFEYFSETQRNKGNFPGRFSGRQFSNSRSEMNVSTLELGDSALYLCASRTGGFNYGYTFGSGTRLTVV.

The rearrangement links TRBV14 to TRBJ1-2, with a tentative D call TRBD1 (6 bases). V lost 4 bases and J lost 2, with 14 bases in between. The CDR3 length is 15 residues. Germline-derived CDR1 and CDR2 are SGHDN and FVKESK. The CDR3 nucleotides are TGTGCCAGCAGCCCAGGCCAGGGGATCAACTATGGCTACACCTTC. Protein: CASSPGQGINYGYTF.

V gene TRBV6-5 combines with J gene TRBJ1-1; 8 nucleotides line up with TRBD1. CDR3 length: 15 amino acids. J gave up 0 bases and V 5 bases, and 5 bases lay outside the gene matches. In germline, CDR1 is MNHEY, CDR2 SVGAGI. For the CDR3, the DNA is TGTGCCAGCAGTCGGGACAGGTCAGTGAACACTGAAGCTTTCTTT. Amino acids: CASSRDRSVNTEAFF.

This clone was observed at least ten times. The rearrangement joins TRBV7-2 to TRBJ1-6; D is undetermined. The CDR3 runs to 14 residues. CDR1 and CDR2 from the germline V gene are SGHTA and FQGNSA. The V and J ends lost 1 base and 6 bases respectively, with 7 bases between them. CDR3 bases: TGTGCCAGCAGCTTAGGGGCGTCTAATTCACCCCTCCACTTT. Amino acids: CASSLGASNSPLHF.

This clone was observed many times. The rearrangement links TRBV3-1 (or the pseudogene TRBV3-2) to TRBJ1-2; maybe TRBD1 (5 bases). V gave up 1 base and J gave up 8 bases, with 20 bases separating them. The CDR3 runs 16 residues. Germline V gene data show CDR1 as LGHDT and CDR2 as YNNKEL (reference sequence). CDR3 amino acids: CASSQVESVRVGGYTF. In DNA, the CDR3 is TGTGCCAGCAGCCAAGTGGAATCTGTCAGGGTCGGGGGCTACACCTTC.